This is a list of T cell receptor beta chains from one sample in a study of OX40 agonist ivuxolimab in advanced cancers. The protocol was immunoSEQ multiplex PCR, while the TCRdb copy is restricted to in-frame clones and leaves out a portion. This table holds about 34,000 clones, around 90% found once. This material consisted of CD4+ or CD8+ T cells sorted from blood, taken in a trial of the OX40 agonist ivuxolimab. The receptors shown here come from an adult with an advanced solid tumor such as melanoma, head and neck, liver or kidney cancer. CDR3s leave out the opening cysteine and the closing phenylalanine or tryptophan.

TRBJ2-7 | TRBV27 | ASSWDREGSEQY
TRBJ2-2 | TRBV28 | ASSFSGTRGTGELF
TRBJ2-7 | TRBV18 | ASSRETPGQGPYEQY
TRBJ1-4 | TRBV6-6 | ASSYSGLPNEKLF
TRBJ2-7 | TRBV9 | ASSEGISSYEQY
TRBJ2-1 | TRBV6-6 | ASSRLGSFYNEQF
TRBJ2-6 | TRBV4-1 | ASSQGTGGPGANVLT
TRBJ1-1 | TRBV30 | AWSGVTGGTMNTEAF
TRBJ2-3 | TRBV9 | ASSVVATGGTDTQY
TRBJ2-7 | TRBV4-1 | ASSQDRGTGRGLWSYEQY
TRBJ1-2 | TRBV6-1 | ASKQGPLSGYT
TRBJ2-2 | TRBV18 | ASSPRDPNTGELF
TRBJ1-2 | TRBV2 | ASSVGILYGYT
TRBJ2-1 | TRBV6-1 | ASSEVEASGRNEQF
TRBJ2-6 | TRBV18 | ASSPNEGGASGANVLT
TRBJ2-3 | TRBV7-9 | ASSLGQLEDTQY
TRBJ2-1 | TRBV5-1 | ASRYTGSSYNEQF
TRBJ2-7 | TRBV20-1 | SATGGDRGV
TRBJ2-2 | TRBV7-3 | ASSLGTGGGGELF
TRBJ2-2 | TRBV5-6 | ASSLGGGTGELF
TRBJ2-5 | TRBV5-1 | ASSTRVEETQY
TRBJ2-5 | TRBV6-5 | ASSRGSQETQY
TRBJ2-1 | TRBV4-3 | ASSLTGPGTGGWHEQF
TRBJ2-7 | TRBV20-1 | SARGSYEQY
TRBJ2-5 | TRBV6-1 | ASSDGTGYGTQY
TRBJ2-2 | TRBV6-5 | ASSYSYQGVGGELF
TRBJ2-3 | TRBV28 | ASRRTGYPDTQY